This T cell receptor beta chain derives from a study of T cells in Graves' hyperthyroidism and ophthalmopathy. Amplification of TCR beta CDR3 regions used RNA as the template. A first-round RT-PCR of the TCR CDR3 used the HTBI primer set. TCRdb redid the calling of the multiplex PCR reads with MiXCR, one entry per CDR3 protein. The table has a few hundred thousand distinct CDR3 sequences, roughly 50% seen once. With V trimmed by 4 bases and J by 0 bases, 5 bases remained unmatched. The CDR3 spans 15 residues. Clinical symptoms, serum thyroxine and TRAb, thyroid ultrasound and orbital computed tomography together formed the diagnostic basis.

This sequence was found in a woman aged 18 to 35 with Graves' hyperthyroidism. Sequenced sample: peripheral blood or thyroid tissue (not recorded which). The chain carries TRBV12-3 or TRBV12-4 and TRBJ2-7, with 8 positions matching TRBD1. The DNA for the CDR3 is TGTGCCAGCAGTTGGTCCGGGACAGGCTCCTACGAGCAGTACTTC. Residues: CASSWSGTGSYEQYF.